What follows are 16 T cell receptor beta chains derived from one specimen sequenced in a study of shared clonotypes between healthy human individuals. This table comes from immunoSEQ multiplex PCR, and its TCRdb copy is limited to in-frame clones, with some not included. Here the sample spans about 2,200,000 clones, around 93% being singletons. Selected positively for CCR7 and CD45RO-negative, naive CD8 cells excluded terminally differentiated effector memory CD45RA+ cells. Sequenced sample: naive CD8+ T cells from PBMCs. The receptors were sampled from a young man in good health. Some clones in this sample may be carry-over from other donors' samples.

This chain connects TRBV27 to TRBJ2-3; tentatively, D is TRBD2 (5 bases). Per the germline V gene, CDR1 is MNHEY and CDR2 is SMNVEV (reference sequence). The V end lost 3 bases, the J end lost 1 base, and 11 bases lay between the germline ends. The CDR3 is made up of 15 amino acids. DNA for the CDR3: TGTGCCAGCAGTTTTGCGGGTCTGGGCACAGATACGCAGTATTTT. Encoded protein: CASSFAGLGTDTQYF.

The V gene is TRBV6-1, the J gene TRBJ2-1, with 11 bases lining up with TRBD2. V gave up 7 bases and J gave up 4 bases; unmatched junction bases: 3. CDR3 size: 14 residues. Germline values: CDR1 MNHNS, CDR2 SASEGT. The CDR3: CASMGLAVYNEQFF. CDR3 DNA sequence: TGTGCCAGCATGGGACTAGCGGTTTACAATGAGCAGTTCTTC.

CDR3 in amino acids: CASSDPGDLYF. CDR3 DNA sequence: TGTGCCAGCAGCGACCCCGGGGATCTGTACTTC. This rearrangement joins TRBV9 to TRBJ2-7; TRBD2 is a possible D gene (5 bases). The CDR3 consists of 11 residues. V lost 3 bases and J lost 12, with 13 bases in between. CDR1 is SGDLS and CDR2 is YYNGEE in the germline V gene.

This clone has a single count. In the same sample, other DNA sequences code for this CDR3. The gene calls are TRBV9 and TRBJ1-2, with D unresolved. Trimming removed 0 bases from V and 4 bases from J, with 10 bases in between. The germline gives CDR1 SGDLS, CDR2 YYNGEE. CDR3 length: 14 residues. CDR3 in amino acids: CASSVGGPSYGYTF. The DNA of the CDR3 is TGTGCCAGCAGCGTAGGTGGCCCCTCCTATGGCTACACCTTC.

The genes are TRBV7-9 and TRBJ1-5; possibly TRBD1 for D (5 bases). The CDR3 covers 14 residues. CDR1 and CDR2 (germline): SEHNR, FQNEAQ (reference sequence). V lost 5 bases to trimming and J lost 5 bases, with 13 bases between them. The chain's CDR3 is CASSHGGGDQPQHF. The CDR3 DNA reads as TGTGCCAGCAGCCACGGGGGTGGCGATCAGCCCCAGCATTTT.

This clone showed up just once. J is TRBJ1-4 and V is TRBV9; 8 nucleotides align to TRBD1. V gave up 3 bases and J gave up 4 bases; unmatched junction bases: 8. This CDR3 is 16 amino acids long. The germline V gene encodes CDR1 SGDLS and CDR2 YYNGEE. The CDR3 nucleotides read TGTGCCAGCAGCGCCGGTCTGGGACAGGTTAATGAAAAACTGTTTTTT. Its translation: CASSAGLGQVNEKLFF.

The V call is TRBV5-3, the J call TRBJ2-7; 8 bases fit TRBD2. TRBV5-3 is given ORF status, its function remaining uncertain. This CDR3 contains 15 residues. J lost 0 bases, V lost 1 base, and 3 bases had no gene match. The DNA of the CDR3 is TGTGCCAGAAGCTTGACCGGGACTAGCTCCTACGAGCAGTACTTC. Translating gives CARSLTGTSSYEQYF.

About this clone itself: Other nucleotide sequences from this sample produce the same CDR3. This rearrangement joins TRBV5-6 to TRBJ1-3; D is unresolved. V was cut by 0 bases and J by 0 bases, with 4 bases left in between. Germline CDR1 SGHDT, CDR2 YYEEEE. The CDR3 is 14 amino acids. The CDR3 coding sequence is TGTGCCAGCAGCTTGGGCCTCTCTGGAAACACCATATATTTT. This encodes CASSLGLSGNTIYF.

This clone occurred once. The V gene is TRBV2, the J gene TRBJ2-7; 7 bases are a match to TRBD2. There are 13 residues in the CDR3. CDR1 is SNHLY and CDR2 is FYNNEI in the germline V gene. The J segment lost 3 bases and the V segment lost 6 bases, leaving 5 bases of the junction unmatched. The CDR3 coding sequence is TGTGCCAGCAGGGGGAGGGGTATCTACGAGCAGTACTTC. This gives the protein CASRGRGIYEQYF.

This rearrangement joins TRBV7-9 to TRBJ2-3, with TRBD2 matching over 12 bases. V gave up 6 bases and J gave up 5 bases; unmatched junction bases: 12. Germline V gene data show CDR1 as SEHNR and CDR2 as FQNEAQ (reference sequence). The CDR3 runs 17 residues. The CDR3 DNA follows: TGTGCCAGCAGATCATCGGCTAGCGGGAGGGTCAGAGATACGCAGTATTTT. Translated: CASRSSASGRVRDTQYF.

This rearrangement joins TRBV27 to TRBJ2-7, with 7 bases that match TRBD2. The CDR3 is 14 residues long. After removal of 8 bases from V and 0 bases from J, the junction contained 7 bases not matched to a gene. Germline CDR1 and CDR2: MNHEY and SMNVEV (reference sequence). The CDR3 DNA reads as TGTGCCAGCGGCATGCTAGCGGACTCCTACGAGCAGTACTTC. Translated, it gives CASGMLADSYEQYF.

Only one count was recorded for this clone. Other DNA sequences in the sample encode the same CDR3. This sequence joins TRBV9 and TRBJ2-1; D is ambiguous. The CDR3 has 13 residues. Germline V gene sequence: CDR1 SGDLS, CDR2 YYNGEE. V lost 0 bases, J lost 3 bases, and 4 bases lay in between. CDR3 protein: CASSVGRYNEQFF. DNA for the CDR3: TGTGCCAGCAGCGTAGGTCGCTACAATGAGCAGTTCTTC.

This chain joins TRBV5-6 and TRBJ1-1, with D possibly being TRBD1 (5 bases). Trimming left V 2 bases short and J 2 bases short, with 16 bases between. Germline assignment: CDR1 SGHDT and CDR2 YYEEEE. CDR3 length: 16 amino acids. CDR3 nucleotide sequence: TGTGCCAGCAGCTTTGTTTTCTCGGGGGTCAACACTGAAGCTTTCTTT. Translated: CASSFVFSGVNTEAFF.

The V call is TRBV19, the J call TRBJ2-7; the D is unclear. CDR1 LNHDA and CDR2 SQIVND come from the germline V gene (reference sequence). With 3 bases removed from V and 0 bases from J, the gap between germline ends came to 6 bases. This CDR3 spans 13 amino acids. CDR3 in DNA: TGTGCCAGTAGTATTATGGCCTCCTACGAGCAGTACTTC. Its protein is CASSIMASYEQYF.

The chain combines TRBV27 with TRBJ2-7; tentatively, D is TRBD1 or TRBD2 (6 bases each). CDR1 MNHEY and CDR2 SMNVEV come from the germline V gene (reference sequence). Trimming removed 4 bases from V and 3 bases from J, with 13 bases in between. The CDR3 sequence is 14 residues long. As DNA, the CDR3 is TGTGCCAGCAGTTGGAGGGCAGGGGTCTACGAGCAGTACTTC. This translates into CASSWRAGVYEQYF.

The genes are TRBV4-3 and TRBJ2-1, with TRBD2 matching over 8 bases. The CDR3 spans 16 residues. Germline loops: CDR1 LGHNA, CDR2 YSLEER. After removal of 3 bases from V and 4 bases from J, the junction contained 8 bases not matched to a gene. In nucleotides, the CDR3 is TGCGCCAGCAGCCACCTAACTAGCGGCCCATACAATGAGCAGTTCTTC. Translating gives CASSHLTSGPYNEQFF.